The TCR beta chain under discussion was sequenced for a study of cytomegalovirus exposure and HLA in healthy donors. Findings and caveats of the study: A few CMV-associated chains proved CMV antigen-specific in vitro. Across all donors, roughly uniform sequencing depth was an assumption of the presence/absence analyses.

As to this clone: Its antigen is not identified.

The primer mix had 60 Vbeta and 13 Jbeta primers. Produced via immunoSEQ multiplex PCR; TCRdb's table is partial and in-frame only. The table lists approximately 150,000 clones, roughly 80% of them singletons, with 1.6% in the top ten. This CDR3 has 14 amino acids. In germline, CDR1 is SGHRS, CDR2 YFSETQ. With V trimmed by 2 bases and J by 6 bases, 4 bases remained unmatched. This sequence joins TRBV5-1 and TRBJ1-4; 7 bases are a match to TRBD1. The TCR sequence derives from a female donor in good health and CMV-seronegative. The sample taken for sequencing was PBMCs. The CDR3 bases are TGCGCCAGCAGCTTAGGACAGGCTGATGAAAAACTGTTTTTT. Amino acid sequence: CASSLGQADEKLFF. The whole variable domain, filled in from reference TRBV5-1 and TRBJ1-4, reads KAGVTQTPRYLIKTRGQQVTLSCSPISGHRSVSWYQQTPGQGLQFLFEYFSETQRNKGNFPGRFSGRQFSNSRSEMNVSTLELGDSALYLCASSLGQADEKLFFGSGTQLSVL.